Presented here are 12 T cell receptor beta chains from one specimen sequenced in a study of blood T cell repertoires in COVID-19. Sequencing used immunoSEQ multiplex PCR; TCRdb keeps in-frame clones, though not all of them. The table lists about 58,000 clones, around 86% of them singletons. Sequences were obtained from peripheral blood. The receptor set was obtained from a human donor with active COVID-19. The donor label of this sample is uncertain.

The chain recombines TRBV5-1 with TRBJ2-3; 7 bases are shared with TRBD2. Trimming at V came to 5 bases and at J to 2 bases, leaving 8 bases not matched to a gene. This CDR3 region has 15 residues. Germline V gene data show CDR1 as SGHRS and CDR2 as YFSETQ. The CDR3 coding sequence is TGCGCCAGCAGACACCTAGCGGACCTCACAGATACGCAGTATTTT. Translated, it gives CASRHLADLTDTQYF.

The V and J genes are TRBV3-1 (or the pseudogene TRBV3-2) and TRBJ2-5; a weak D match, TRBD2 (6 bases). V lost 2 bases, J lost 3 bases, and 16 bases lay in between. CDR1 is LGHDT, CDR2 YNNKEL, per germline (reference sequence). This CDR3 is 16 amino acids long. The CDR3 is CASSQMLGGREETQYF. The CDR3, as DNA: TGTGCCAGCAGCCAAATGTTAGGAGGGAGAGAAGAGACCCAGTACTTC.

This rearrangement joins TRBV28 to TRBJ1-4, with D perhaps TRBD1 (6 bases). V was pared by 2 bases and J by 7 bases, with 14 bases between. Germline CDR1 is MDHEN and CDR2 is SYDVKM. The CDR3 runs 15 residues. This CDR3 reads CASSLGGAGAEKLFF. As DNA, the CDR3 is TGTGCCAGCAGTTTAGGGGGGGCGGGAGCTGAAAAACTGTTTTTT.

This chain joins TRBV3-1 (or the pseudogene TRBV3-2) and TRBJ2-3; 7 bases fit TRBD2. CDR1 and CDR2 (germline): LGHDT, YNNKEL (reference sequence). Germline trimming cut 8 bases from V and 5 bases from J; bases unmatched to any gene: 10. This CDR3 is built from 14 residues. CDR3: CASGSGYQGDTQYF. DNA for the CDR3: TGTGCCAGCGGTAGCGGGTACCAAGGAGATACGCAGTATTTT.

CDR3 amino acids: CAWDLAGGPIKAKNIQYF. In nucleotides, the CDR3 is TGTGCCTGGGACCTAGCGGGGGGGCCGATAAAAGCCAAAAACATTCAGTACTTC. The rearrangement uses TRBV30 and TRBJ2-4, with 12 bases lining up with TRBD2. Germline assignment: CDR1 GTSNPN and CDR2 SVGIG (reference sequence). The ends lost 5 bases at V and 0 bases at J; junction bases unmatched: 11. The CDR3 is made up of 18 amino acids.

The chain links TRBV20-1 to TRBJ1-1, with unresolved D. The CDR3 spans 11 residues. Germline V gives CDR1 DFQATT, CDR2 SNEGSKA (reference sequence). V was cut by 3 bases and J by 4 bases, with 6 bases left in between. The CDR3 protein is CSASTGTEAFF. The DNA for the CDR3 is TGCAGTGCTAGTACGGGCACTGAAGCTTTCTTT.

The chain is built from TRBV15 and TRBJ2-5, with D possibly being TRBD1 (5 bases). Germline-derived CDR1 and CDR2 are LNHNV and YYDKDF (reference sequence). V lost 1 base, J lost 0 bases, and 6 bases lay in between. The CDR3 contains 14 residues. The CDR3: CATSRGTNQETQYF. DNA of the CDR3: TGTGCCACCAGCAGAGGGACAAACCAAGAGACCCAGTACTTC.

J is TRBJ1-5 and V is TRBV28; D possibly corresponds to TRBD1 (6 bases). The germline gives CDR1 MDHEN, CDR2 SYDVKM. The CDR3 is 14 residues long. V was shortened by 6 bases and J by 7 bases, with 16 bases between the two germline ends. CDR3 amino acids: CASSPHRDGQPQHF. CDR3 DNA: TGTGCCAGCAGCCCCCACAGGGACGGGCAGCCCCAGCATTTT.

This clone was seen once. The V call is TRBV4-2, the J call TRBJ2-1; 8 positions agree with TRBD2. This CDR3 has 16 residues. The germline V gene has CDR1 LGHNA and CDR2 YNFKEQ. Trimming removed 3 bases from V and 0 bases from J; junction bases left unmatched: 4. CDR3 amino acids: CASSHLAGNSYNEQFF. CDR3 coding DNA: TGTGCCAGCAGCCACCTAGCGGGTAACTCCTACAATGAGCAGTTCTTC.

The J gene is TRBJ2-1, the V gene TRBV7-9; 9 bases are a match to TRBD2. CDR1 is SEHNR and CDR2 is FQNEAQ in the germline V gene (reference sequence). Germline trimming cut 5 bases from V and 0 bases from J; bases unmatched to any gene: 5. This CDR3 is built from 16 residues. The CDR3 DNA is TGTGCCAGCAGCCCGACTAGCGGAGGCTCCTACAATGAGCAGTTCTTC. It yields the protein CASSPTSGGSYNEQFF.

This clone was detected many times. V usage is TRBV4-2 and J usage is TRBJ2-3, with 9 bases fitting TRBD2. Germline loops: CDR1 LGHNA, CDR2 YNFKEQ. The CDR3 has 15 amino acids. J was trimmed by 4 bases and V by 0 bases; bases with no gene match: 2. Here the CDR3 reads CASSQERGGPDTQYF. DNA of the CDR3: TGTGCCAGCAGCCAAGAGCGGGGGGGCCCAGATACGCAGTATTTT.

The chain couples TRBV25-1 to TRBJ1-1, with TRBD1 as a possible D gene (6 bases). This CDR3 has 17 amino acids. V was cut by 3 bases and J by 4 bases, with 21 bases left in between. Germline values: CDR1 MGHDK, CDR2 SYGVNS. This chain's CDR3 is CASSEGGMTGDGTEAFF. The CDR3 nucleotides are TGTGCCAGCAGTGAGGGGGGGATGACAGGAGATGGCACTGAAGCTTTCTTT.